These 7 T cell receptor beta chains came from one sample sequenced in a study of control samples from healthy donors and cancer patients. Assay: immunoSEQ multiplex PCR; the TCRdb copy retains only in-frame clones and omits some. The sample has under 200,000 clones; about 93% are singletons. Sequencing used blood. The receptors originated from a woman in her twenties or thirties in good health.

CDR3 sequence (DNA): TGTGCCAGCATATGGGACTTAGGGACCCAGTACTTC. This translates into CASIWDLGTQYF. The chain links TRBV24-1 to TRBJ2-5; D may be TRBD2 (6 bases). There are 12 residues in the CDR3. The ends were cut back, 11 bases at V and 7 bases at J, with 16 bases in the middle. In germline, CDR1 is KGHDR, CDR2 SFDVKD.

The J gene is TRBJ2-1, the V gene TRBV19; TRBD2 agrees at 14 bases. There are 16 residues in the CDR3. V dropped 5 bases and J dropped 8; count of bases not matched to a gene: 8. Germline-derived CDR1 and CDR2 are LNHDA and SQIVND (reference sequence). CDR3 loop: CASSQPGLAGVDEQFF. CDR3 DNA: TGTGCCAGTAGTCAACCGGGACTAGCGGGAGTTGATGAGCAGTTCTTC.

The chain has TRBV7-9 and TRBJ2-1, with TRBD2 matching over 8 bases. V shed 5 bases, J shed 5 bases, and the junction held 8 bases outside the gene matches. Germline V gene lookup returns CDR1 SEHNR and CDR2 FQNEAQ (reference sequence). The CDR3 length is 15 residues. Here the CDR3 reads CASSLTSGHNNEQFF. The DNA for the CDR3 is TGTGCCAGCAGCCTTACTAGCGGACATAACAATGAGCAGTTCTTC.

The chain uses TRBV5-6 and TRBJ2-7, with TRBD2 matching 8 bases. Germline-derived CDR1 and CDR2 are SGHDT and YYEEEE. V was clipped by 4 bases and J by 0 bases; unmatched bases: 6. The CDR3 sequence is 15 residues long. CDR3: CASSHLSGSSYEQYF. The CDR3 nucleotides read TGTGCCAGCAGCCACCTCAGCGGGAGCTCCTACGAGCAGTACTTC.

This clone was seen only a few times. This CDR3 reads CASSHRGYVRTGITGELFF. In nucleotides, the CDR3 is TGTGCCAGCAGCCATAGGGGGTACGTGAGGACAGGGATCACCGGGGAGCTGTTTTTT. This sequence joins TRBV14 and TRBJ2-2, with 8 bases lining up with TRBD1. Germline-derived CDR1 and CDR2 are SGHDN and FVKESK. This CDR3 has 19 amino acids. Trimming took 3 bases from V and 4 from J; bases not matched to a gene: 16.

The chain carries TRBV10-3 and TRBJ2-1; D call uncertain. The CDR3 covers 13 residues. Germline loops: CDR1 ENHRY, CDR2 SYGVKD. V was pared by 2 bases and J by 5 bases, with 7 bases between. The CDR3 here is CAISEDGHNEQFF. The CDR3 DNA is TGTGCCATCAGTGAGGATGGGCACAATGAGCAGTTCTTC.

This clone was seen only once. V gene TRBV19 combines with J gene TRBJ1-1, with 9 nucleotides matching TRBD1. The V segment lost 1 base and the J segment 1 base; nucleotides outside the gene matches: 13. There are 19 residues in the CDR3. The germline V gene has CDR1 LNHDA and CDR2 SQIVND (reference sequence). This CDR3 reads CASSIGMEAWTGANTEAFF. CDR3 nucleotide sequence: TGTGCCAGTAGTATAGGAATGGAAGCGTGGACAGGGGCGAACACTGAAGCTTTCTTT.